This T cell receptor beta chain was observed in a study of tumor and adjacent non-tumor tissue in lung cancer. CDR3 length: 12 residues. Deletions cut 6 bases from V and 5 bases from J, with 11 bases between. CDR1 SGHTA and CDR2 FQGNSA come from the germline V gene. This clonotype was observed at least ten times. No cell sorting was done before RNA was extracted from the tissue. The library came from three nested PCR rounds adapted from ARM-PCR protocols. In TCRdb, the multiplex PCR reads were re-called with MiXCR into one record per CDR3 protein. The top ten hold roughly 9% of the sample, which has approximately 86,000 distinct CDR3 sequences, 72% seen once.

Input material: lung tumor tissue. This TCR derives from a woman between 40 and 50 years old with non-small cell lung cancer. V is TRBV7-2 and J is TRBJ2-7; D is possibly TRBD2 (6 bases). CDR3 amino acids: CASRPSGDEQYF. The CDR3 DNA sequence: TGTGCCAGCAGGCCCTCGGGAGACGAGCAGTACTTC.